These 18 T cell receptor beta chains share one sample of origin, sequenced in a study of response to subunit inactivated influenza vaccine (dated by TCRdb to the late 2010s). Library preparation used RT-PCR. Sequencing was carried out with an Illumina HiSeq 2500. The public reads were reanalyzed by TCRdb: fastp trimming at Q25, MiXCR alignment, in-frame beta chains only. A single entry per CDR3 protein holds the most common genes and DNA from its merged rows. The sample table lists about 190,000 distinct CDR3 sequences, approximately 14% of them with a count of one. The leading ten clones occupy about a quarter of the sample. Sequencing was performed on CD8+ T cells sorted from PBMCs, taken 5 days after vaccination. These receptors were obtained from a man aged 45 to 65 who received an inactivated influenza vaccine. Donor details come from another sample of the same person, matched by shared clones.

The V gene is TRBV6-1, the J gene TRBJ2-2; D ambiguous. The V gene's germline CDR1 is MNHNS and CDR2 SASEGT. The CDR3 sequence is 14 residues long. Trimming removed 7 bases from V and 4 bases from J, with 13 bases in between. In DNA, the CDR3 is TGTGCCAGCATGGGTTCTGGTCGCACCGGGGAGCTGTTTTTT. Protein product: CASMGSGRTGELFF.

V is TRBV9 and J is TRBJ2-2; D gene ambiguous. CDR3 length: 16 residues. Trimming removed 2 bases at V and 3 bases at J, with 14 bases between. From germline, CDR1 is SGDLS and CDR2 YYNGEE. CDR3 coding DNA: TGTGCCAGCAGCGTTTCTGACGGGTGGGACACCGGGGAGCTGTTTTTT. Its translation: CASSVSDGWDTGELFF. The full variable domain, completed using reference TRBV9 and TRBJ2-2, is DSGVTQTPKHLITATGQRVTLRCSPRSGDLSVYWYQQSLDQGLQFLIQYYNGEERAKGNILERFSAQQFPDLHSELNLSSLELGDSALYFCASSVSDGWDTGELFFGEGSRLTVL.

V usage is TRBV7-9 and J usage is TRBJ2-5; D gene unclear. Trimming cost V 5 bases and J 5 bases, with 9 bases left between them. Germline CDR1 reads SEHNR; CDR2 reads FQNEAQ (reference sequence). This CDR3 has 12 amino acids. CDR3 DNA sequence: TGTGCCAGCAGCGACTTCCACGAGACCCAGTACTTC. Encoded protein: CASSDFHETQYF.

This clonotype showed up many times. V usage is TRBV12-3 or TRBV12-4 and J usage is TRBJ2-7; the match to TRBD2 covers 13 bases. V shed 5 bases and J 5 bases; nucleotides not matched to a gene: 9. The CDR3 sequence is 16 residues long. The CDR3 sequence is CASSRTSGGPRDEQYF. The CDR3 bases are TGTGCCAGCAGTCGGACTAGCGGGGGCCCCAGGGACGAGCAGTACTTC.

This clonotype was seen a single time. The chain combines TRBV9 with TRBJ2-4, with 8 bases aligning to TRBD1. CDR1 and CDR2 (germline): SGDLS, YYNGEE. J lost 1 base, V lost 0 bases, and 0 bases had no gene match. The CDR3 consists of 15 residues. This CDR3 reads CASSVGQGAKNIQYF. CDR3 nucleotide sequence: TGTGCCAGCAGCGTAGGACAGGGGGCCAAAAACATTCAGTACTTC.

This clonotype came up a few times. The rearrangement joins TRBV3-1 to TRBJ2-6; D is perhaps TRBD1 (6 bases). V shed 0 bases and J shed 0 bases, with 9 bases lying between them. The CDR3 runs 17 residues. CDR1 is LGHDT, CDR2 YNNKEL, per germline (reference sequence). The CDR3 DNA sequence: TGTGCCAGCAGCCAAGAGACAGGAACCTCTGGGGCCAACGTCCTGACTTTC. Translation: CASSQETGTSGANVLTF.

Only a few counts were recorded for this clonotype. The rearrangement joins TRBV25-1 to TRBJ2-7; D gene unclear. V lost 5 bases to trimming and J lost 8 bases, with 13 bases between them. The CDR3 has 12 amino acids. In germline, CDR1 is MGHDK, CDR2 SYGVNS. For the CDR3, the DNA is TGTGCCAGCAGTCTCCAGCCTTGGAAGCAGTACTTC. This encodes CASSLQPWKQYF.

This clonotype was observed a handful of times. The gene calls are TRBV3-1 and TRBJ2-5; D not certain. This CDR3 has 14 amino acids. Germline V gives CDR1 LGHDT, CDR2 YNNKEL (reference sequence). The V and J ends lost 0 bases and 5 bases respectively, with 10 bases between them. The CDR3 loop reads CASSQDMVIETQYF. Written as DNA, the CDR3 is TGTGCCAGCAGCCAAGATATGGTTATCGAGACCCAGTACTTC.

This clonotype occurred many times. V is TRBV29-1 and J is TRBJ2-1; D gene ambiguous. This CDR3 spans 13 amino acids. Trimming left V 0 bases short and J 5 bases short, with 8 bases between. In germline, CDR1 is SQVTM, CDR2 ANQGSEA. The CDR3 DNA is TGCAGCGTTGAAGATAGGATGGACAATGAGCAGTTCTTC. It is translated as CSVEDRMDNEQFF.

This clonotype was counted between two and nine times. The chain has TRBV7-8 and TRBJ2-3, with TRBD2 matching 9 bases. With 2 bases clipped from V and 5 bases from J, the junction kept 5 bases outside the gene matches. CDR1 and CDR2 (germline): SGHVS, FQNEAQ. This CDR3 is built from 15 residues. The CDR3 reads CASSLLAGGQDTQYF. The CDR3 bases are TGTGCCAGCAGCTTACTGGCGGGGGGGCAAGATACGCAGTATTTT.

J is TRBJ1-1 and V is TRBV11-2, with a tentative D call TRBD1 (6 bases). Trimming shortened V by 2 bases and J by 3 bases, and 16 bases separated the two germline ends. CDR1 and CDR2 (germline): SGHAT, FQNNGV. CDR3 length equals 16 residues. The CDR3 DNA is TGTGCCAGCAGCTTACGCGGGGGCTCGATGGACACTGAAGCTTTCTTT. Translating gives CASSLRGGSMDTEAFF.

A few counts support this clonotype. The chain joins TRBV27 to TRBJ2-1; 9 bases align to TRBD1. Looked up from germline, CDR1 is MNHEY and CDR2 is SMNVEV (reference sequence). This CDR3 comprises 17 residues. V lost 5 bases, J lost 5 bases, and 13 bases stayed unmatched. CDR3 nucleotides: TGTGCCAGCAGTCCAGCCCCCGGGACAGGGATGGACAATGAGCAGTTCTTC. Translation gives CASSPAPGTGMDNEQFF.

The chain links TRBV24-1 to TRBJ2-3, with D possibly matching TRBD1 (6 bases). This CDR3 region has 16 residues. Germline CDR1 is KGHDR and CDR2 is SFDVKD. V lost 3 bases and J lost 5, with 17 bases in between. CDR3 nucleotides: TGTGCCACCAGTGATCCAGGGACACCCCCGGGAGATACGCAGTATTTT. It yields the protein CATSDPGTPPGDTQYF.

This clonotype was seen many times. CDR3 sequence: CSVGLGTEAFF. The CDR3 bases are TGCAGCGTTGGATTGGGGACAGAAGCTTTCTTT. V gene TRBV29-1 combines with J gene TRBJ1-1, with a possible D match to TRBD1 (6 bases). Trimming removed 4 bases from V and 8 bases from J, with 11 bases in between. The CDR3 has 11 residues. Per the germline V gene, CDR1 is SQVTM and CDR2 is ANQGSEA.

This clonotype came up a few times. The rearrangement uses TRBV7-9 and TRBJ2-7; 7 positions agree with TRBD1. The CDR3 spans 12 residues. Trimming cost V 7 bases and J 6 bases; bases outside gene matches: 6. The germline V gene encodes CDR1 SEHNR and CDR2 FQNEAQ (reference sequence). CDR3 coding DNA: TGTGCCAGCAACCCAGGGGGTCGCGAGCAGTACTTC. Amino acid sequence: CASNPGGREQYF.

J is TRBJ2-7 and V is TRBV10-2; 8 nucleotides align to TRBD2. From germline, CDR1 is WSHSY and CDR2 SAAADI. The CDR3 contains 17 residues. The J segment lost 3 bases and the V segment lost 5 bases, leaving 15 bases of the junction unmatched. This CDR3 reads CASSQPGGGGTVYEQYF. The CDR3 coding sequence is TGCGCCAGCAGTCAACCGGGGGGCGGGGGGACTGTCTACGAGCAGTACTTC.

The CDR3: CASSQVYAGETDTQYF. The DNA for the CDR3 is TGCGCCAGCAGCCAAGTATACGCGGGAGAGACAGATACGCAGTATTTT. V usage is TRBV4-1 and J usage is TRBJ2-3, with TRBD2 matching over 7 bases. V was clipped by 1 base and J by 3 bases; unmatched bases: 7. Germline V gives CDR1 MGHRA, CDR2 YSYEKL. The CDR3 runs to 16 residues.

This clonotype was picked up a small number of times. J is TRBJ2-3 and V is TRBV7-6; D gene uncertain. Trimming removed 4 bases from V and 1 base from J, with 3 bases in between. The CDR3 extends over 12 amino acids. The germline V gene has CDR1 SGHVS and CDR2 FNYEAQ. The CDR3 protein is CASSWGTDTQYF. In nucleotides, the CDR3 is TGTGCCAGCAGCTGGGGCACAGATACGCAGTATTTT.